The 6 T cell receptor beta chains given below trace back to one sample, sequenced in a study of blood T cell repertoires in COVID-19. The protocol was immunoSEQ multiplex PCR, while the TCRdb copy is restricted to in-frame clones and leaves out a portion. The sample contains 200,000 to 250,000 clones, about 90% of which appear only once. The sequencing input was PBMCs or T cells enriched from blood (not recorded which). The receptors were gathered from a man aged 30 to 45 who had been exposed to COVID-19.

V is TRBV10-3 and J is TRBJ1-4, with TRBD1 matching over 10 bases. Germline V gene data show CDR1 as ENHRY and CDR2 as SYGVKD. The CDR3 covers 17 residues. Trimming removed 2 bases from V and 5 bases from J; junction bases left unmatched: 8. DNA of the CDR3: TGTGCCATCAGTGAGGCACCTCCGGGACAGGGGAATGAAAAACTGTTTTTT. Residues: CAISEAPPGQGNEKLFF.

This chain links TRBV19 with TRBJ1-2; D is perhaps TRBD1 (5 bases). This CDR3 contains 13 residues. CDR1 and CDR2 (germline): LNHDA, SQIVND (reference sequence). Trimming stripped 7 bases from V and 4 bases from J, with 13 bases between. The CDR3 region is CASTPGEVYGYTF. The CDR3 DNA reads as TGTGCCAGTACCCCGGGGGAGGTCTATGGCTACACCTTC.

V gene TRBV27 combines with J gene TRBJ2-3, with 9 bases that match TRBD1. Looked up from germline, CDR1 is MNHEY and CDR2 is SMNVEV (reference sequence). V shed 8 bases and J 6 bases; nucleotides not matched to a gene: 30. The CDR3 is 21 amino acids. Written as DNA, the CDR3 is TGTGCCAGCGGGCAGGGTCGGGACAGGGTGTTCCAAGGAGGCCTGAGGGATACGCAGTATTTT. Its translation is CASGQGRDRVFQGGLRDTQYF.

This chain joins TRBV15 and TRBJ1-2; no clear D. CDR1 LNHNV and CDR2 YYDKDF come from the germline V gene (reference sequence). The CDR3 is 15 residues long. Trimming shortened V by 0 bases and J by 4 bases, and 12 bases separated the two germline ends. CDR3 sequence: CATSRDLGEAYGYTF. The CDR3 bases are TGTGCCACCAGCAGAGATCTTGGGGAGGCCTATGGCTACACCTTC.

Ten or more counts support this clone. The same CDR3 is also encoded by other DNA sequences in this sample. The rearrangement links TRBV20-1 to TRBJ1-2, with 9 nucleotides matching TRBD1. The germline gives CDR1 DFQATT, CDR2 SNEGSKA (reference sequence). V trimming: 7 bases; J trimming: 4 bases; junction bases outside the gene matches: 1. This CDR3 contains 11 residues. This CDR3 reads CSGQGGYGYTF. The CDR3 DNA is TGCAGTGGACAGGGGGGCTATGGCTACACCTTC.

The gene calls are TRBV3-1 (or the pseudogene TRBV3-2) and TRBJ2-1; 11 nucleotides line up with TRBD2. The J segment lost 6 bases and the V segment lost 10 bases, leaving 11 bases of the junction unmatched. The CDR3 extends over 15 amino acids. The V gene's germline CDR1 is LGHDT and CDR2 YNNKEL (reference sequence). CDR3 loop: CATQPALAGGNEQFF. Here the CDR3 DNA reads TGTGCCACCCAACCAGCGCTAGCGGGGGGCAATGAGCAGTTCTTC.